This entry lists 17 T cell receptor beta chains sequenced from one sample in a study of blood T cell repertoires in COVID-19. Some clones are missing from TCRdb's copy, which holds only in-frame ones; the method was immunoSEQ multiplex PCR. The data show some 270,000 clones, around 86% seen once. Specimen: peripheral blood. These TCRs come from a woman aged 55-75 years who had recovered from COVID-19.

CDR3 sequence (DNA): TGCAGCGGCTCACTAGCGGGGGCCTCCTACGAGCAGTACTTC. It encodes CSGSLAGASYEQYF. V gene TRBV29-1 combines with J gene TRBJ2-7, with 11 bases lining up with TRBD2. This CDR3 has 14 amino acids. Germline V gene sequence: CDR1 SQVTM, CDR2 ANQGSEA. J gave up 0 bases and V 7 bases, and 5 bases lay outside the gene matches.

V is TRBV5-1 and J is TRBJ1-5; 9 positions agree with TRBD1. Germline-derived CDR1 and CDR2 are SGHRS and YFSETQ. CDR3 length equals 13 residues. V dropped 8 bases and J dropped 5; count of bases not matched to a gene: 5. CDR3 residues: CARKQGADQPQHF. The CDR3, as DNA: TGCGCCAGGAAACAGGGGGCAGATCAGCCCCAGCATTTT.

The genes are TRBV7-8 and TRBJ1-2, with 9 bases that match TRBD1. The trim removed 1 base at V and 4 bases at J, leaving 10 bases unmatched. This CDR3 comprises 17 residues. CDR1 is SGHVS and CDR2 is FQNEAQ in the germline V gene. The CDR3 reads CASSLGGTGWESYGYTF. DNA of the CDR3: TGTGCCAGCAGCTTAGGGGGGACAGGGTGGGAATCCTATGGCTACACCTTC.

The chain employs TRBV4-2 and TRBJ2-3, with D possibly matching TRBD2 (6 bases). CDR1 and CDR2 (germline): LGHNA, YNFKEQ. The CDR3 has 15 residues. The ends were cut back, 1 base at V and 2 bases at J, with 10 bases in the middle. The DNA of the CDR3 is TGTGCCAGCAGCCAAGCAGCGGGTCACACAGATACGCAGTATTTT. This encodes CASSQAAGHTDTQYF.

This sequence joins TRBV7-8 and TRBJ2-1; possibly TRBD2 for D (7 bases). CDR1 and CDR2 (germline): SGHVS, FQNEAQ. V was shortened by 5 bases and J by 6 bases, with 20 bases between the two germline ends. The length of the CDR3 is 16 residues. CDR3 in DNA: TGTGCCAGCAGCCACTATTTGCGGGGGCCTAGCAATGAGCAGTTCTTC. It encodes CASSHYLRGPSNEQFF. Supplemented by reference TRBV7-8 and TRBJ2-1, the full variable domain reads GAGVSQSPRYKVAKRGQDVALRCDPISGHVSLFWYQQALGQGPEFLTYFQNEAQLDKSGLPSDRFFAERPEGSVSTLKIQRTQQEDSAVYLCASSHYLRGPSNEQFFGPGTRLTVL.

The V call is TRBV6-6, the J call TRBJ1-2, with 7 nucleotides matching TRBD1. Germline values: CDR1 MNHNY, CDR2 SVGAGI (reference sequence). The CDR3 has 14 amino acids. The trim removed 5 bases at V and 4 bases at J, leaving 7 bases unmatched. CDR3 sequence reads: CASSPSGTAYGYTF. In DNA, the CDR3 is TGTGCCAGCAGTCCTTCCGGGACAGCCTATGGCTACACCTTC.

The CDR3 spells CASSLAYGGGSTDTQYF. For the CDR3, the DNA is TGTGCCAGCAGCTTAGCGTATGGCGGGGGAAGCACAGATACGCAGTATTTT. The rearrangement uses TRBV7-8 and TRBJ2-3; 7 nucleotides agree with TRBD2. The CDR3 has 17 amino acids. Germline CDR1 SGHVS, CDR2 FQNEAQ. Trimming took 0 bases from V and 0 from J; bases not matched to a gene: 6.

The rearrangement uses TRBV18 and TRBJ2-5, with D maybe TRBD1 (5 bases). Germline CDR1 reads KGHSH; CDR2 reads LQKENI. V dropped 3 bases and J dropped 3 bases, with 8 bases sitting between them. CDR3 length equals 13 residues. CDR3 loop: CASSPTDEETQYF. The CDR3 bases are TGTGCCAGCTCACCGACAGACGAAGAGACCCAGTACTTC.

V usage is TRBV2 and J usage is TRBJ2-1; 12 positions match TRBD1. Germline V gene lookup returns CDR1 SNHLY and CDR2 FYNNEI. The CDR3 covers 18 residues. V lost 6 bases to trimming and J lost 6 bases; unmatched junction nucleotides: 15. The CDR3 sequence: CASSLSGTGGAGGNEQFF. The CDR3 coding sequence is TGTGCCAGCAGCTTATCCGGGACAGGGGGCGCAGGGGGCAATGAGCAGTTCTTC. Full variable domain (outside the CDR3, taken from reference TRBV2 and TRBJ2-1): EPEVTQTPSHQVTQMGQEVILRCVPISNHLYFYWYRQILGQKVEFLVSFYNNEISEKSEIFDDQFSVERPDGSNFTLKIRSTKLEDSAMYFCASSLSGTGGAGGNEQFFGPGTRLTVL.

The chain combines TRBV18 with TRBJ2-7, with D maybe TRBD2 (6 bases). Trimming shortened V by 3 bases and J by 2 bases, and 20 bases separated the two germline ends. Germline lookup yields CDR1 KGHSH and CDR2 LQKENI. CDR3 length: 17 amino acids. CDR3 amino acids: CASSPTASGPGAYEQYF. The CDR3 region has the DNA TGTGCCAGCTCACCGACGGCTAGTGGTCCGGGAGCCTACGAGCAGTACTTC.

The chain's CDR3 is CASSQASIIGEKLFF. The DNA for the CDR3 is TGCGCCAGCAGCCAAGCCTCAATTATCGGGGAAAAACTGTTTTTT. V and J are TRBV4-1 and TRBJ1-4; no clear D gene. The V end was cut by 1 base, the J end by 8 bases, with 14 bases between. The CDR3 is made up of 15 amino acids. Germline CDR1 is MGHRA and CDR2 is YSYEKL.

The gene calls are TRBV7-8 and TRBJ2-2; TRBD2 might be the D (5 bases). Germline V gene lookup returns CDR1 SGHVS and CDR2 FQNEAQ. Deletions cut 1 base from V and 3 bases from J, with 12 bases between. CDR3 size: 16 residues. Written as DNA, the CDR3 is TGTGCCAGCAGCTTAGTTCGGACTTTCCACACCGGGGAGCTGTTTTTT. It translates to CASSLVRTFHTGELFF.

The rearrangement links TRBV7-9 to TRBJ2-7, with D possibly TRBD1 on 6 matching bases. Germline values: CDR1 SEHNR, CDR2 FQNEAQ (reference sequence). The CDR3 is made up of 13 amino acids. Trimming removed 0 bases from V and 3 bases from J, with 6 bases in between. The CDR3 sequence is CASSLAGGYEQYF. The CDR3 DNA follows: TGTGCCAGCAGCTTAGCAGGGGGCTACGAGCAGTACTTC.

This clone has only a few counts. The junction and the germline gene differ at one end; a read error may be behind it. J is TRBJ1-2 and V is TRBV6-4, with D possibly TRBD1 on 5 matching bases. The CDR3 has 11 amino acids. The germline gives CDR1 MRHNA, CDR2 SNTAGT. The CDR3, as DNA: TGTGCCAGCAGTGCCTTTCGGGACTCGGGCTTC. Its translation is CASSAFRDSGF.

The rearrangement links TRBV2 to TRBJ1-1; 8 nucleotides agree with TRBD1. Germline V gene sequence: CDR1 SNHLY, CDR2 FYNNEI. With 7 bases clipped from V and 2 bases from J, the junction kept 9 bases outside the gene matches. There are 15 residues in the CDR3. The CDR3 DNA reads TGTGCCAGCACGGTCGACAGGGGACGTAACACTGAAGCTTTCTTT. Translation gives CASTVDRGRNTEAFF.

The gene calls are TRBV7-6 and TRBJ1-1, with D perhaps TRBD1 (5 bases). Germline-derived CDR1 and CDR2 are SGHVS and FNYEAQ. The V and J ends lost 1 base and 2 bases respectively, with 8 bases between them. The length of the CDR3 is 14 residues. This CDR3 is CASSLGGTNTEAFF. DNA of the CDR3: TGTGCCAGCAGCTTAGGGGGGACTAACACTGAAGCTTTCTTT.

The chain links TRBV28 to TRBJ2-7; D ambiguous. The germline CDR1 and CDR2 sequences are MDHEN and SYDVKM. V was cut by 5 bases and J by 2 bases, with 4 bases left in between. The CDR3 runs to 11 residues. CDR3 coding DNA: TGTGCCAGCAGTATCACCTACGAGCAGTACTTC. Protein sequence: CASSITYEQYF.